Below, 30 T cell receptor beta chains from the same sample are listed, as sequenced in a study of blood T cell repertoires in COVID-19. This table comes from immunoSEQ multiplex PCR, and its TCRdb copy is limited to in-frame clones, with some not included. This table has some 270,000 clones, 70% to 90% appearing once. Sequenced sample: PBMCs or T cells enriched from blood (not recorded which). Receptor source: a woman aged 25-40 years who had recovered from COVID-19.

This clone was seen just once. V gene TRBV5-1 combines with J gene TRBJ2-2; 8 bases line up with TRBD2. The CDR3 has 13 residues. V lost 6 bases to trimming and J lost 5 bases; unmatched junction nucleotides: 3. The germline V gene encodes CDR1 SGHRS and CDR2 YFSETQ. CDR3 coding DNA: TGCGCCAGCAAGCGGGAGCAAACCGGGGAGCTGTTTTTT. It is translated as CASKREQTGELFF.

The gene calls are TRBV3-1 (or the pseudogene TRBV3-2) and TRBJ2-5; TRBD2 aligns across 9 bases. The CDR3 is made up of 19 amino acids. Unmatched junction bases numbered 16, after V lost 0 bases and J lost 5 bases. Per germline, CDR1 LGHDT and CDR2 YNNKEL (reference sequence). CDR3 residues: CASSQDILLQRGAGETQYF. The CDR3 DNA reads TGTGCCAGCAGCCAAGACATCTTACTTCAGCGGGGGGCCGGGGAGACCCAGTACTTC.

The chain has TRBV15 and TRBJ2-2; 8 bases match TRBD1. After removal of 4 bases from V and 4 bases from J, the junction contained 5 bases not matched to a gene. The V gene's germline CDR1 is LNHNV and CDR2 YYDKDF (reference sequence). The CDR3 is 15 residues long. This CDR3 is CATSTRTGITGELFF. The CDR3 DNA follows: TGTGCCACCAGCACCCGGACAGGGATCACCGGGGAGCTGTTTTTT.

The chain combines TRBV7-2 with TRBJ2-1; TRBD2 matches 10 bases. The CDR3 consists of 14 residues. The ends lost 1 base at V and 15 bases at J; junction bases unmatched: 9. From germline, CDR1 is SGHTA and CDR2 FQGNSA. The CDR3 region is CASSLVGERGGVFF. The CDR3 DNA reads as TGTGCCAGCAGCTTAGTAGGGGAGCGGGGGGGCGTGTTCTTC.

The genes are TRBV11-3 and TRBJ2-1; 8 nucleotides agree with TRBD2. V lost 5 bases to trimming and J lost 9 bases; unmatched junction nucleotides: 12. The germline CDR1 and CDR2 sequences are SGHNT and YENEEA. The CDR3 is made up of 15 amino acids. Here the CDR3 reads CASSPPRGGAGEQFF. As DNA, the CDR3 is TGTGCCAGCAGCCCCCCTCGGGGGGGAGCCGGTGAGCAGTTCTTC.

V usage is TRBV19 and J usage is TRBJ2-7; 10 nucleotides match TRBD2. The V gene end was trimmed by 5 bases and the J gene end by 3 bases; junction bases not matched to a gene: 4. There are 14 residues in the CDR3. CDR1 and CDR2 from the germline V gene are LNHDA and SQIVND (reference sequence). DNA of the CDR3: TGTGCCAGTAGTTTCTCTAGCGGGGGCTACGAGCAGTACTTC. It codes for CASSFSSGGYEQYF.

This clone was detected once. The rearrangement uses TRBV2 and TRBJ2-1; TRBD2 aligns across 7 bases. Germline CDR1 and CDR2: SNHLY and FYNNEI. The CDR3 sequence is 14 residues long. V shed 7 bases and J 4 bases; nucleotides not matched to a gene: 7. CDR3 residues: CASKGLADYNEQFF. In DNA form, the CDR3 reads TGTGCCAGCAAAGGGCTAGCGGATTACAATGAGCAGTTCTTC.

The chain is built from TRBV2 and TRBJ2-3; D not resolved. Germline V CDR1 and CDR2: SNHLY, FYNNEI. The CDR3 contains 15 residues. The V end lost 8 bases, the J end lost 0 bases, and 15 bases lay between the germline ends. The CDR3 nucleotides read TGTGCCAGCCTCCCCGAGGCGGTTAGCACAGATACGCAGTATTTT. Translating it yields CASLPEAVSTDTQYF.

The chain is built from TRBV10-2 and TRBJ2-1, with a weak D call TRBD2 (5 bases). This CDR3 comprises 11 residues. Trimming took off 7 bases at V and 11 bases at J, with 12 bases between the two ends. Germline CDR1 is WSHSY and CDR2 is SAAADI. CDR3: CASTVAGKQFF. CDR3 DNA sequence: TGCGCCAGCACTGTGGCGGGCAAGCAGTTCTTC.

The chain carries TRBV15 and TRBJ1-2; 9 positions agree with TRBD1. The CDR3 contains 14 residues. V lost 3 bases, J lost 5 bases, and 4 bases stayed unmatched. Germline V gene sequence: CDR1 LNHNV, CDR2 YYDKDF (reference sequence). CDR3 DNA: TGTGCCACCAGCAGTACCGGGACAGGGTATGGCTACACCTTC. It translates to CATSSTGTGYGYTF.

The gene calls are TRBV29-1 and TRBJ1-4; D not certain. V lost 4 bases and J lost 4, with 10 bases in between. The CDR3 contains 13 residues. Looked up from germline, CDR1 is SQVTM and CDR2 is ANQGSEA. The CDR3, as DNA: TGCAGCGTTGCTTACGGTCTTAATGAAAAACTGTTTTTT. Amino acids: CSVAYGLNEKLFF.

V and J are TRBV29-1 and TRBJ1-5, with 7 bases identical to TRBD1. Germline V lookup: CDR1 SQVTM, CDR2 ANQGSEA. J gave up 3 bases and V 6 bases, and 8 bases lay outside the gene matches. The CDR3 has 14 residues. This CDR3 reads CSVGGDRDNQPQHF. The CDR3 nucleotides are TGCAGCGTCGGAGGTGACAGGGACAATCAGCCCCAGCATTTT. The whole variable domain, remainder taken from reference TRBV29-1 and TRBJ1-5, is SAVISQKPSRDICQRGTSLTIQCQVDSQVTMMFWYRQQPGQSLTLIATANQGSEATYESGFVIDKFPISRPNLTFSTLTVSNMSPEDSSIYLCSVGGDRDNQPQHFGDGTRLSIL.

Comment on this clone: Additional DNA sequences in this sample encode the identical CDR3. V gene TRBV6-6 combines with J gene TRBJ1-1, with D unclear. Trimming cost V 3 bases and J 3 bases, with 8 bases left between them. The CDR3 spans 13 residues. The germline gives CDR1 MNHNY, CDR2 SVGAGI (reference sequence). The CDR3 loop reads CASSYGRDTEAFF. The DNA for the CDR3 is TGTGCCAGCAGTTATGGGCGGGACACTGAAGCTTTCTTT.

The rearrangement uses TRBV6-5 and TRBJ2-5, with 9 bases lining up with TRBD1. The ends lost 8 bases at V and 3 bases at J; junction bases unmatched: 4. The CDR3 is made up of 13 amino acids. Germline CDR1 is MNHEY and CDR2 is SVGAGI. This CDR3 is CASRGQGEETQYF. The CDR3 DNA follows: TGTGCCAGCCGGGGACAGGGAGAAGAGACCCAGTACTTC.

This chain links TRBV4-1 with TRBJ2-3; no firm D call. Trimming stripped 3 bases from V and 4 bases from J, with 14 bases between. CDR3 size: 15 residues. Germline V gives CDR1 MGHRA, CDR2 YSYEKL. CDR3 in DNA: TGCGCCAGCAGCCAGGGTTTTAGTAGCTCAGATACGCAGTATTTT. It encodes CASSQGFSSSDTQYF.

The CDR3 sequence: CASSATGTEQPQHF. For the CDR3, the DNA is TGTGCCAGCAGTGCTACAGGGACAGAGCAGCCCCAGCATTTT. This chain connects TRBV2 to TRBJ1-5; 7 bases match TRBD1. The junction had 7 bases not matched to a gene; V was cut back by 4 bases and J by 7 bases. Germline CDR1 SNHLY, CDR2 FYNNEI. The CDR3 extends over 14 amino acids.

V and J are TRBV30 and TRBJ1-4, with D possibly TRBD1 on 5 matching bases. The V end lost 4 bases, the J end lost 6 bases, and 9 bases lay between the germline ends. This CDR3 is 12 amino acids long. The V gene's germline CDR1 is GTSNPN and CDR2 SVGIG (reference sequence). This CDR3 reads CAWNAGDEKLFF. The CDR3 nucleotides are TGTGCCTGGAATGCGGGGGATGAAAAACTGTTTTTT.

The CDR3 DNA is TGTGCCAGTAGTATTAGAGGGGGAGTCTACGAGCAGTACTTC. Its translation: CASSIRGGVYEQYF. The rearrangement joins TRBV19 to TRBJ2-7; possible D gene TRBD1, 6 bases. The V and J ends lost 3 bases and 3 bases respectively, with 12 bases between them. This CDR3 is built from 14 residues. Germline-derived CDR1 and CDR2 are LNHDA and SQIVND (reference sequence). Variable domain in full (rest from reference TRBV19 and TRBJ2-7): DGGITQSPKYLFRKEGQNVTLSCEQNLNHDAMYWYRQDPGQGLRLIYYSQIVNDFQKGDIAEGYSVSREKKESFPLTVTSAQKNPTAFYLCASSIRGGVYEQYFGPGTRLTVT.

This clone appeared a few times. The CDR3 nucleotides are TGTGCCAGCAGCTTAGCGAGGAATCAGCCCCAGCATTTT. Translation gives CASSLARNQPQHF. The rearrangement joins TRBV7-9 to TRBJ1-5; no clear D. V lost 0 bases and J 4 bases, leaving 4 bases between the germline ends. The CDR3 is 13 amino acids. CDR1 SEHNR and CDR2 FQNEAQ come from the germline V gene (reference sequence). The whole variable domain, filled in from reference TRBV7-9 and TRBJ1-5, reads DTGVSQNPRHKITKRGQNVTFRCDPISEHNRLYWYRQTLGQGPEFLTYFQNEAQLEKSRLLSDRFSAERPKGSFSTLEIQRTEQGDSAMYLCASSLARNQPQHFGDGTRLSIL.

The V gene is TRBV9, the J gene TRBJ2-3; 10 bases match TRBD1. J was trimmed by 4 bases and V by 6 bases; bases with no gene match: 8. From germline, CDR1 is SGDLS and CDR2 YYNGEE. The CDR3 extends over 15 amino acids. CDR3 region: CASTRGDRGSDTQYF. CDR3 DNA sequence: TGTGCCAGCACCAGGGGGGACAGGGGATCAGATACGCAGTATTTT.

The gene calls are TRBV10-1 and TRBJ2-1; 11 nucleotides match TRBD2. CDR1 and CDR2 (germline): WNHNN, SYGVQD (reference sequence). J was trimmed by 9 bases and V by 5 bases; bases with no gene match: 9. The CDR3 length is 15 residues. CDR3 in amino acids: CASSRLAGLFTEQFF. CDR3 in DNA: TGCGCCAGCAGTAGACTAGCGGGGTTGTTTACTGAGCAGTTCTTC.

The chain couples TRBV7-9 to TRBJ1-1; TRBD1 aligns across 9 bases. V shed 8 bases, J shed 4 bases, and the junction held 8 bases outside the gene matches. CDR3 length: 14 amino acids. The germline gives CDR1 SEHNR, CDR2 FQNEAQ (reference sequence). The CDR3 reads CASAVGQGRTEAFF. In DNA form, the CDR3 reads TGTGCCAGCGCCGTAGGACAGGGGCGCACTGAAGCTTTCTTT.

V and J are TRBV5-5 and TRBJ1-3, with D perhaps matching TRBD1 (5 bases). The CDR3 contains 16 residues. V lost 2 bases and J lost 0, with 12 bases in between. Germline assignment: CDR1 SGHKS and CDR2 YYEKEE (reference sequence). CDR3: CASSFREGYSGNTIYF. The CDR3 DNA reads as TGTGCCAGCAGCTTTAGGGAGGGGTACTCTGGAAACACCATATATTTT.

V usage is TRBV29-1 and J usage is TRBJ1-1; weak D call: TRBD1 (6 bases). V was clipped by 6 bases and J by 5 bases, with 16 bases between them. Germline lookup yields CDR1 SQVTM and CDR2 ANQGSEA. CDR3 size: 13 residues. Here the CDR3 reads CSVGTPELTEAFF. In DNA form, the CDR3 reads TGCAGCGTCGGGACACCCGAACTTACTGAAGCTTTCTTT.

This chain links TRBV5-5 with TRBJ1-1; D call uncertain. From germline, CDR1 is SGHKS and CDR2 YYEKEE (reference sequence). CDR3 length: 13 residues. V lost 2 bases and J lost 7, with 12 bases in between. CDR3 protein: CASSLEGSIEAFF. In DNA form, the CDR3 reads TGTGCCAGCAGCTTAGAGGGCAGCATTGAAGCTTTCTTT.

The CDR3 loop reads CASSQDLEGTEAFF. The CDR3 bases are TGTGCCAGCAGCCAAGACCTCGAGGGAACTGAAGCTTTCTTT. This chain links TRBV3-1 (or the pseudogene TRBV3-2) with TRBJ1-1; D remains unclear. Germline CDR1 LGHDT, CDR2 YNNKEL (reference sequence). The length of the CDR3 is 14 residues. Trimming shortened V by 0 bases and J by 5 bases, and 10 bases separated the two germline ends.

V gene TRBV3-1 (or the pseudogene TRBV3-2) combines with J gene TRBJ1-3, with TRBD1 matching 9 bases. Trimming took 1 base from V and 4 from J; bases not matched to a gene: 17. This CDR3 has 20 residues. CDR1 is LGHDT and CDR2 is YNNKEL in the germline V gene (reference sequence). The CDR3 reads CASSQVFGTGIAAAGNTIYF. CDR3 bases: TGTGCCAGCAGCCAAGTTTTTGGGACAGGGATAGCGGCCGCCGGAAACACCATATATTTT.

V and J are TRBV10-3 and TRBJ2-7, with D possibly being TRBD1 (5 bases). V was trimmed by 5 bases and J by 2 bases, leaving 13 bases between them. The CDR3 is 14 residues long. Germline-derived CDR1 and CDR2 are ENHRY and SYGVKD. The CDR3 bases are TGTGCCATCAGTAGGACACCTTCTACCTACGAGCAGTACTTC. This codes for CAISRTPSTYEQYF.

V is TRBV6-5 and J is TRBJ2-7, with 12 nucleotides matching TRBD2. This CDR3 is built from 15 residues. The V segment lost 6 bases and the J segment 0 bases; nucleotides outside the gene matches: 3. Germline V lookup: CDR1 MNHEY, CDR2 SVGAGI. The DNA of the CDR3 is TGTGCCAGCAGATGGACTAGCGGGAACTCCTACGAGCAGTACTTC. Translated, it gives CASRWTSGNSYEQYF.

This clone came up a few times. V and J are TRBV5-4 and TRBJ2-3; D is possibly TRBD2 (5 bases). Germline CDR1 is SGHNT and CDR2 is YYREEE (reference sequence). Trimming shortened V by 1 base and J by 6 bases, and 9 bases separated the two germline ends. The CDR3 is 13 amino acids. The CDR3 region has the DNA TGTGCCAGCAGCTTGATGGGCGGGGATACGCAGTATTTT. Its translation is CASSLMGGDTQYF.